These 19 T cell receptor beta chains share one sample of origin, sequenced in a study of blood T cells in healthy people across ages (dated by TCRdb to between 2015 and 2017). The method behind the library was 5' RACE. The sequencer listed for this sample is Illumina HiSeq 2500. A second PCR of roughly 6 to 12 cycles was run with a J-beta primer mix and a sample-barcoded 5' primer. TCRdb passed the public sequencing reads through fastp at Q25 and MiXCR, retaining productive beta sequences. Merged by CDR3 protein, the rows form single entries marked with the most common genes and DNA. The sample data list roughly 800,000 distinct CDR3 sequences, and 58% of these were observed just once. The ten largest account for approximately 21% of the sample. Sample: blood. The receptors derive from a man aged 30 to 45 in good health.

The DNA for the CDR3 is TGTGCCAGCAGCCGCCTGGGCGGGCCCACAGATACGCAGTATTTT. This translates into CASSRLGGPTDTQYF. The chain employs TRBV11-2 and TRBJ2-3; maybe TRBD2 (5 bases). This CDR3 comprises 15 residues. Per the germline V gene, CDR1 is SGHAT and CDR2 is FQNNGV. Trimming stripped 5 bases from V and 2 bases from J, with 14 bases between.

A few counts support this clonotype. V is TRBV20-1 and J is TRBJ2-6, with a possible D match to TRBD2 (7 bases). The CDR3 sequence is 14 residues long. Germline V CDR1 and CDR2: DFQATT, SNEGSKA (reference sequence). V was cut by 7 bases and J by 2 bases, with 12 bases left in between. The DNA of the CDR3 is TGCAGTGTAAGGGAGGGGGCTGGGGCCAACGTCCTGACTTTC. It encodes CSVREGAGANVLTF.

The J gene is TRBJ2-1, the V gene TRBV20-1; either TRBD1 or TRBD2 may supply D (5 bases each). CDR1 and CDR2 (germline): DFQATT, SNEGSKA (reference sequence). This CDR3 comprises 11 residues. Between the trimmed V and J ends, which lost 3 bases and 8 bases, there was a span of 8 bases. In DNA form, the CDR3 reads TGCAGTGCTAGTCGGGGCTATGAGCAGTTCTTC. It is translated as CSASRGYEQFF.

This clonotype has only a few counts. The chain employs TRBV7-9 and TRBJ2-1; 8 bases align to TRBD2. The CDR3 runs 16 residues. J lost 0 bases, V lost 5 bases, and 6 bases had no gene match. Germline values: CDR1 SEHNR, CDR2 FQNEAQ (reference sequence). Here the CDR3 reads CASSGPAGGSYNEQFF. CDR3 DNA sequence: TGTGCCAGCAGCGGACCCGCGGGAGGCTCCTACAATGAGCAGTTCTTC.

DNA for the CDR3: TGTGCCAGCAGCTCGCTCTTCTGGGGGGGTCACACAGATACGCAGTATTTT. Encoded protein: CASSSLFWGGHTDTQYF. The chain links TRBV7-9 to TRBJ2-3, with 7 bases aligning to TRBD2. The CDR3 has 17 amino acids. From germline, CDR1 is SEHNR and CDR2 FQNEAQ (reference sequence). After removal of 4 bases from V and 2 bases from J, the junction contained 12 bases not matched to a gene.

The rearrangement links TRBV4-1 to TRBJ1-1; the match to TRBD1 covers 7 bases. From germline, CDR1 is MGHRA and CDR2 YSYEKL. The V segment lost 6 bases and the J segment 11 bases; nucleotides outside the gene matches: 6. The CDR3 spans 11 residues. The CDR3 sequence is CASRETGAAFF. DNA of the CDR3: TGCGCCAGCAGAGAAACAGGGGCCGCTTTCTTT.

The chain is built from TRBV10-3 and TRBJ2-1; D may be TRBD2 (7 bases). Trimming removed 4 bases at V and 5 bases at J, with 15 bases between. The CDR3 consists of 15 residues. Germline CDR1 is ENHRY and CDR2 is SYGVKD. The CDR3 region is CAISVKGEGNNEQFF. CDR3 nucleotides: TGTGCCATCAGTGTTAAGGGGGAGGGGAACAATGAGCAGTTCTTC.

This clonotype was recorded a few times. V is TRBV4-2 and J is TRBJ1-2; tentatively, D is TRBD1 (5 bases). Looked up from germline, CDR1 is LGHNA and CDR2 is YNFKEQ. The CDR3 has 15 residues. V was shortened by 3 bases and J by 0 bases, with 11 bases between the two germline ends. The CDR3 DNA sequence: TGTGCCAGCAGCCACCCGACAGTAGCTAACTATGGCTACACCTTC. It is translated as CASSHPTVANYGYTF.

The chain has TRBV7-3 and TRBJ2-3; 8 positions agree with TRBD2. The CDR3 extends over 15 amino acids. The V gene end was trimmed by 3 bases and the J gene end by 6 bases; junction bases not matched to a gene: 8. CDR1 and CDR2 (germline): SGHTA, FQGTGA. The CDR3 DNA reads TGTGCCAGCAGCTTCACTAGCGGAGCCGGGGATACGCAGTATTTT. Translated, it gives CASSFTSGAGDTQYF.

This rearrangement joins TRBV12-3 or TRBV12-4 to TRBJ1-5; a weak D match, TRBD1 (6 bases). The CDR3 runs to 15 residues. The V end was cut by 6 bases, the J end by 7 bases, with 19 bases between. CDR3 sequence reads: CASSRVLRQGQPQHF. CDR3 nucleotides: TGTGCCAGCAGCCGGGTCCTAAGGCAGGGGCAGCCCCAGCATTTT.

The rearrangement joins TRBV12-3 or TRBV12-4 to TRBJ2-7; no definite D call. Trimming removed 5 bases at V and 7 bases at J, with 9 bases between. This CDR3 is built from 11 residues. DNA for the CDR3: TGTGCCAGCAGTGGCGTTGATGAGCAGTACTTC. Protein sequence: CASSGVDEQYF.

This clonotype was observed a handful of times. This rearrangement joins TRBV3-1 to TRBJ2-3; D is uncertain. The CDR3 spans 16 residues. Germline values: CDR1 LGHDT, CDR2 YNNKEL (reference sequence). V was clipped by 2 bases and J by 3 bases, with 15 bases between them. As DNA, the CDR3 is TGTGCCAGCAGCCAACAGCGCCGCCACCTTACAGATACGCAGTATTTT. Residues: CASSQQRRHLTDTQYF.

The rearrangement uses TRBV10-3 and TRBJ2-1; 12 positions match TRBD1. After removal of 11 bases from V and 8 bases from J, the junction contained 7 bases not matched to a gene. Germline assignment: CDR1 ENHRY and CDR2 SYGVKD. This CDR3 spans 13 amino acids. The CDR3 sequence: CASRGTGGDEQFF. CDR3 in DNA: TGTGCCTCTAGGGGGACAGGGGGCGATGAGCAGTTCTTC.

This clonotype has a handful of counts. The chain employs TRBV10-3 and TRBJ2-7; D perhaps matches TRBD1 (7 bases). The V and J ends lost 0 bases and 4 bases respectively, with 16 bases between them. CDR3 length: 16 amino acids. Germline CDR1 and CDR2: ENHRY and SYGVKD. The CDR3 DNA is TGTGCCATCAGTGAGTCTAGGGCGTCAGGGGGGTACGAGCAGTACTTC. Encoded protein: CAISESRASGGYEQYF.

The chain employs TRBV7-9 and TRBJ2-1, with a possible D match to TRBD2 (6 bases). The CDR3 spans 17 residues. Germline V gives CDR1 SEHNR, CDR2 FQNEAQ (reference sequence). Trimming stripped 5 bases from V and 4 bases from J, with 21 bases between. The DNA for the CDR3 is TGTGCCAGCAGCCAAGGAGTCCCCCGGACTACTTACAATGAGCAGTTCTTC. The encoded protein is CASSQGVPRTTYNEQFF.

Comment on this clonotype: This may be a read error, as it is one base from a much larger clone. V usage is TRBV6-5 and J usage is TRBJ2-1; TRBD2 agrees at 8 bases. Germline CDR1 MNHEY, CDR2 SVGAGI. The CDR3 runs 15 residues. The CDR3 spells CASGYSGGSHNEQFF. In DNA form, the CDR3 reads TGTGCCAGCGGTTACTCGGGAGGGTCTCACAATGAGCAGTTCTTC.

This clonotype was found a few times. The chain uses TRBV7-2 and TRBJ2-7; D may be TRBD1 (6 bases). CDR1 is SGHTA and CDR2 is FQGNSA in the germline V gene. The CDR3 covers 15 residues. The germline V and J ends were trimmed by 1 base and 4 bases, with 14 bases remaining between them. CDR3 region: CASSLVSGVLYEQYF. In nucleotides, the CDR3 is TGTGCCAGCAGCTTAGTCTCAGGGGTCCTGTACGAGCAGTACTTC.

This clonotype came up a few times. The chain carries TRBV6-1 and TRBJ2-1; D uncertain. The CDR3 consists of 14 residues. V was trimmed by 6 bases and J by 5 bases, leaving 14 bases between them. CDR1 and CDR2 from the germline V gene are MNHNS and SASEGT. CDR3 bases: TGTGCCAGCAGGGCCCTTTACCCGAACAATGAGCAGTTCTTC. It codes for CASRALYPNNEQFF.

The chain combines TRBV28 with TRBJ2-7; possibly TRBD1 for D (6 bases). CDR3 length: 14 residues. The V end was cut by 6 bases, the J end by 4 bases, with 16 bases between. CDR1 is MDHEN and CDR2 is SYDVKM in the germline V gene. DNA for the CDR3: TGTGCCAGCAGGCGGGCCAGGGGTAGGTACGAGCAGTACTTC. Amino acid sequence: CASRRARGRYEQYF.